This T cell receptor beta chain is from a study of blood T cell repertoires in COVID-19. Study information: Samples representing acute and convalescent COVID-19 were sourced from the United States, Italy and Spain.

Data came from immunoSEQ multiplex PCR; TCRdb stores just in-frame clones and leaves some out. The table records hundreds of thousands of clones, around 89% of them present only once. V lost 0 bases and J 10 bases, leaving 16 bases between the germline ends. The CDR3 is 15 residues long. Germline V gene data show CDR1 as MGHRA and CDR2 as YSYEKL. Sample: PBMCs or T cells enriched from blood (not recorded which). This receptor was identified in a man in his thirties or forties who had been exposed to COVID-19. The chain is built from TRBV4-1 and TRBJ2-1, with D possibly matching TRBD2 (6 bases). This CDR3 is CASSQERGSGGEQFF. The DNA of the CDR3 is TGCGCCAGCAGCCAAGAGCGGGGCAGTGGGGGAGAGCAGTTCTTC.